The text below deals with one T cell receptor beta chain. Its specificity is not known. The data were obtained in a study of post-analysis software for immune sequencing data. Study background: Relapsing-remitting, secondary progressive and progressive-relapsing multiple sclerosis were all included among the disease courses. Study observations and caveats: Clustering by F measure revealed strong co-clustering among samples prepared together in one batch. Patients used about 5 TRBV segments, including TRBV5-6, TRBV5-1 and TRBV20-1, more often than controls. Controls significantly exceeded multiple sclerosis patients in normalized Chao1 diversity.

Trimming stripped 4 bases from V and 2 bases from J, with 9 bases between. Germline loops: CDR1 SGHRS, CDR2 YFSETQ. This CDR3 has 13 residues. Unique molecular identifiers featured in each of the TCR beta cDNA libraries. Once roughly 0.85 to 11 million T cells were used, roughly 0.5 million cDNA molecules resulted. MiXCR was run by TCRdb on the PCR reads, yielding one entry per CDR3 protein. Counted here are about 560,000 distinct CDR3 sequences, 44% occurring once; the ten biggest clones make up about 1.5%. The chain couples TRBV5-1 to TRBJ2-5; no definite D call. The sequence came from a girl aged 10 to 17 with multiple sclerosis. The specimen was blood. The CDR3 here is CASSTRPQETQYF. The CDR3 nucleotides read TGCGCCAGCAGCACCCGGCCACAAGAGACCCAGTACTTC. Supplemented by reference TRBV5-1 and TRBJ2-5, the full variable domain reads KAGVTQTPRYLIKTRGQQVTLSCSPISGHRSVSWYQQTPGQGLQFLFEYFSETQRNKGNFPGRFSGRQFSNSRSEMNVSTLELGDSALYLCASSTRPQETQYFGPGTRLLVL.